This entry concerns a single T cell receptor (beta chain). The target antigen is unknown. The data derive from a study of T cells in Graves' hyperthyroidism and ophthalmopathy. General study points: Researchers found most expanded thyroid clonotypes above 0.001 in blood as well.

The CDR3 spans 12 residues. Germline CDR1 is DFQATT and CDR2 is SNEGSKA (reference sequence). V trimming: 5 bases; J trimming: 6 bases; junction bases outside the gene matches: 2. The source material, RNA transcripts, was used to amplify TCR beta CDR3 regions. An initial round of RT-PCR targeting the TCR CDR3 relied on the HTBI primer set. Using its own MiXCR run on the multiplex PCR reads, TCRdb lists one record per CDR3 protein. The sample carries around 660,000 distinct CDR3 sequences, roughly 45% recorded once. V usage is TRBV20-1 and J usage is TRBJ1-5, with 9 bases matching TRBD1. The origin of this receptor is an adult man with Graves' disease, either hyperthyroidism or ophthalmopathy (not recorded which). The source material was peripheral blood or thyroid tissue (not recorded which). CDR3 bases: TGCAGTGCTGGGGACAGGGCTCAGCCCCAGCATTTT. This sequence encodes CSAGDRAQPQHF.